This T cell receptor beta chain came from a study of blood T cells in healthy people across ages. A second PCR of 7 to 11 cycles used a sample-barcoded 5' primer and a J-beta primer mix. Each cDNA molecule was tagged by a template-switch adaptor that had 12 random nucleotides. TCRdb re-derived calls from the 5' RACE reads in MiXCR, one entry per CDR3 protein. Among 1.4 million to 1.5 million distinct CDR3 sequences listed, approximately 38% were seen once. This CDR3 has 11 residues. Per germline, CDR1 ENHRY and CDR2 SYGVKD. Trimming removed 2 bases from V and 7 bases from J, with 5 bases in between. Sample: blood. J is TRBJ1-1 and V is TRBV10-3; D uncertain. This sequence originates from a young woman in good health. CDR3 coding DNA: TGTGCCATCAGTGAGCCAGGTGAAGCTTTCTTT. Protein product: CAISEPGEAFF.